Below are 25 T cell receptor beta chains sequenced from a single sample in a study of T cell responses to AZD1222 COVID-19 vaccine. Sequencing was performed with immunoSEQ multiplex PCR; in TCRdb, only in-frame clones are kept and a portion is missing. The table has some 170,000 clones, 85% to 90% seen once; the top ten hold about 4.3%. The material was peripheral blood, obtained 28 days after the second dose of the MenACWY control vaccine. All receptors come from an adult who received the MenACWY meningococcal vaccine as a control.

The gene calls are TRBV3-1 (or the pseudogene TRBV3-2) and TRBJ2-2; 13 bases align to TRBD2. Germline CDR1 and CDR2: LGHDT and YNNKEL (reference sequence). CDR3 length: 19 amino acids. The V segment lost 4 bases and the J segment 0 bases; nucleotides outside the gene matches: 8. The DNA of the CDR3 is TGTGCCAGCAGCCGCAATACCGGGACTAGCGGGGCGAACACCGGGGAGCTGTTTTTT. Residues: CASSRNTGTSGANTGELFF.

This chain joins TRBV4-3 and TRBJ2-7; D might be TRBD1 (6 bases). V lost 1 base and J 7 bases, leaving 26 bases between the germline ends. This CDR3 spans 18 amino acids. In germline, CDR1 is LGHNA, CDR2 YSLEER. The CDR3 region has the DNA TGCGCCAGCAGCCAAGGTCTCGGACGGGACACCGGAGCGCGGGAGCAGTACTTC. Amino acid sequence: CASSQGLGRDTGAREQYF.

The chain recombines TRBV7-3 with TRBJ2-6, with a weak D call TRBD2 (6 bases). Per the germline V gene, CDR1 is SGHTA and CDR2 is FQGTGA. There are 15 residues in the CDR3. Trimming removed 8 bases from V and 1 base from J, with 12 bases in between. CDR3 coding DNA: TGTGCCAGCGGTCCTGGAGGGTCTGGGGCCAACGTCCTGACTTTC. This encodes CASGPGGSGANVLTF.

The chain links TRBV13 to TRBJ2-7; D is ambiguous. In germline, CDR1 is PRHDT, CDR2 FYEKMQ (reference sequence). The CDR3 covers 14 residues. Deletions cut 2 bases from V and 3 bases from J, with 11 bases between. CDR3 DNA: TGTGCCAGCAGCTTATCTGGGAATATCTACGAGCAGTACTTC. Its translation: CASSLSGNIYEQYF.

For the CDR3, the DNA is TGTGCCAGCAGCTCCCTAGAGGACTGGGGAGCTTTCTTT. This sequence encodes CASSSLEDWGAFF. The chain combines TRBV5-6 with TRBJ1-1, with unresolved D. Germline CDR1 reads SGHDT; CDR2 reads YYEEEE. V lost 3 bases to trimming and J lost 10 bases, with 16 bases between them. The CDR3 is 13 residues long.

The gene calls are TRBV6-1 and TRBJ2-5, with TRBD1 identical over 8 bases. Losses at the gene ends were 1 base for V and 3 bases for J; bases not matched to a gene: 1. CDR1 and CDR2 (germline): MNHNS, SASEGT. CDR3 size: 14 residues. The CDR3 sequence: CASSEGQGKETQYF. The DNA of the CDR3 is TGTGCCAGCAGTGAAGGACAGGGGAAAGAGACCCAGTACTTC.

This chain uses TRBV30 with TRBJ1-6; TRBD1 aligns across 7 bases. From germline, CDR1 is GTSNPN and CDR2 SVGIG (reference sequence). The CDR3 sequence is 12 residues long. V shed 4 bases, J shed 10 bases, and the junction held 4 bases outside the gene matches. The CDR3 region has the DNA TGTGCCTGGACGTCAGGGGGATCACCCCTCCACTTT. Translated: CAWTSGGSPLHF.

The J gene is TRBJ2-7, the V gene TRBV18; a weak D match, TRBD2 (5 bases). V gave up 5 bases and J gave up 7 bases, with 21 bases separating them. CDR3 length: 15 residues. CDR1 and CDR2 from the germline V gene are KGHSH and LQKENI. CDR3 nucleotide sequence: TGTGCCAGCTCATACGAGGAGGTCGAACATCGAGAGCAGTACTTC. This sequence encodes CASSYEEVEHREQYF.

This clone was picked up one time. The chain joins TRBV4-2 to TRBJ2-5; 8 positions match TRBD2. Germline CDR1 reads LGHNA; CDR2 reads YNFKEQ. The trim removed 4 bases at V and 0 bases at J, leaving 7 bases unmatched. The CDR3 is 16 residues long. The CDR3 DNA follows: TGTGCCAGCAGCCCCGAAGCGGGAGCATACCAAGAGACCCAGTACTTC. It codes for CASSPEAGAYQETQYF.

This CDR3 reads CASSYSKAGRNYGYTF. CDR3 bases: TGTGCCAGCAGTTACTCGAAAGCAGGGAGAAACTATGGCTACACCTTC. The chain recombines TRBV6-5 with TRBJ1-2; D might be TRBD1 (5 bases). Trimming removed 0 bases from V and 2 bases from J, with 13 bases in between. Looked up from germline, CDR1 is MNHEY and CDR2 is SVGAGI. The CDR3 spans 16 residues.

The chain employs TRBV7-2 and TRBJ2-3; no clear D gene. Germline CDR1 reads SGHTA; CDR2 reads FQGNSA. V shed 0 bases and J shed 3 bases, with 7 bases lying between them. The CDR3 loop spans 14 amino acids. The DNA of the CDR3 is TGTGCCAGCAGCTTAGCGCGGCGAACAGATACGCAGTATTTT. Amino acids: CASSLARRTDTQYF.

The gene calls are TRBV5-5 and TRBJ1-5, with D unclear. V was shortened by 0 bases and J by 0 bases, with 4 bases between the two germline ends. The germline V gene encodes CDR1 SGHKS and CDR2 YYEKEE (reference sequence). The CDR3 covers 14 residues. The CDR3 sequence: CASSLALSNQPQHF. CDR3 coding DNA: TGTGCCAGCAGCTTGGCCCTTAGCAATCAGCCCCAGCATTTT.

The chain is built from TRBV7-2 and TRBJ2-7; no clear D. Trimming left V 1 base short and J 3 bases short, with 10 bases between. CDR1 is SGHTA and CDR2 is FQGNSA in the germline V gene. This CDR3 has 14 residues. Here the CDR3 DNA reads TGTGCCAGCAGCTTAGGCCTTACAGTCTACGAGCAGTACTTC. Translated, it gives CASSLGLTVYEQYF.

This chain uses TRBV3-1 (or the pseudogene TRBV3-2) with TRBJ2-6; D unclear. Per germline, CDR1 LGHDT and CDR2 YNNKEL (reference sequence). V was cut by 4 bases and J by 0 bases, with 10 bases left in between. CDR3 length: 16 residues. The CDR3 here is CASSLARSSGANVLTF. The CDR3 region has the DNA TGTGCCAGCAGCCTAGCCCGGAGCTCTGGGGCCAACGTCCTGACTTTC.

For this clone: Other nucleotide sequences from this sample produce the same CDR3. The rearrangement uses TRBV30 and TRBJ1-2; D remains unclear. CDR1 is GTSNPN, CDR2 SVGIG, per germline (reference sequence). The CDR3 runs 11 residues. V gave up 2 bases and J gave up 3 bases, with 4 bases separating them. This chain's CDR3 is CAWSRDYGYTF. The DNA for the CDR3 is TGTGCCTGGAGTCGGGACTATGGCTACACCTTC.

The genes are TRBV7-2 and TRBJ2-3, with D tentatively TRBD2 (6 bases). From germline, CDR1 is SGHTA and CDR2 FQGNSA. The V end lost 4 bases, the J end lost 2 bases, and 22 bases lay between the germline ends. CDR3 length: 18 amino acids. CDR3 nucleotide sequence: TGTGCCAGCAGCTACGCTTCCCCCGGGACTCCGCCCACAGATACGCAGTATTTT. This codes for CASSYASPGTPPTDTQYF. The full variable domain, its missing parts supplied by reference TRBV7-2 and TRBJ2-3, is GAGVSQSPSNKVTEKGKDVELRCDPISGHTALYWYRQSLGQGLEFLIYFQGNSAPDKSGLPSDRFSAERTGGSVSTLTIQRTQQEDSAVYLCASSYASPGTPPTDTQYFGPGTRLTVL.

J is TRBJ1-2 and V is TRBV6-5; D not resolved. This CDR3 is built from 12 residues. V was shortened by 2 bases and J by 7 bases, with 8 bases between the two germline ends. Germline assignment: CDR1 MNHEY and CDR2 SVGAGI. CDR3 in DNA: TGTGCCAGCAGTTACGACCATGCTGGCTACACCTTC. Its protein is CASSYDHAGYTF.

The V call is TRBV11-3, the J call TRBJ1-1; maybe TRBD1 (5 bases). The V end was cut by 5 bases, the J end by 1 base, with 11 bases between. The CDR3 is made up of 14 amino acids. Germline assignment: CDR1 SGHNT and CDR2 YENEEA. The CDR3 DNA reads as TGTGCCAGCAGCCTTACTGGGGGGAACACTGAAGCTTTCTTT. This codes for CASSLTGGNTEAFF.

The chain links TRBV7-2 to TRBJ2-2; D gene ambiguous. Deletions cut 5 bases from V and 4 bases from J, with 17 bases between. CDR1 SGHTA and CDR2 FQGNSA come from the germline V gene. The CDR3 extends over 16 amino acids. The CDR3 reads CASSLLGWAGTGELFF. The DNA for the CDR3 is TGTGCCAGCAGCCTCCTTGGGTGGGCAGGCACCGGGGAGCTGTTTTTT.

The V call is TRBV19, the J call TRBJ2-7; D gene unclear. The V end was cut by 3 bases, the J end by 3 bases, with 12 bases between. CDR3 length equals 14 residues. Germline CDR1 is LNHDA and CDR2 is SQIVND (reference sequence). The DNA for the CDR3 is TGTGCCAGTAGTATGCGTCACCCCGGCTACGAGCAGTACTTC. Translation gives CASSMRHPGYEQYF.

The chain links TRBV7-9 to TRBJ2-2, with D uncertain. Trimming left V 9 bases short and J 2 bases short, with 7 bases between. CDR3 length equals 12 residues. The germline gives CDR1 SEHNR, CDR2 FQNEAQ (reference sequence). The DNA for the CDR3 is TGTGCCAGGTTTATCAACACCGGGGAGCTGTTTTTT. Protein sequence: CARFINTGELFF.

The chain joins TRBV28 to TRBJ1-2; D gene unclear. V lost 6 bases and J lost 5, with 16 bases in between. The CDR3 has 14 amino acids. The V gene's germline CDR1 is MDHEN and CDR2 SYDVKM. CDR3 region: CASRPNGERYGYTF. The CDR3, as DNA: TGTGCCAGCAGACCCAACGGGGAGAGATATGGCTACACCTTC.

The chain combines TRBV28 with TRBJ1-5; D perhaps matches TRBD1 (5 bases). Trimming took 2 bases from V and 1 from J, leaving 12 bases between them. Germline assignment: CDR1 MDHEN and CDR2 SYDVKM. The CDR3 contains 16 residues. In DNA form, the CDR3 reads TGTGCCAGCAGTTTAATGCAGGGCATAAGCAATCAGCCCCAGCATTTT. Translation gives CASSLMQGISNQPQHF.

The chain combines TRBV9 with TRBJ2-7; perhaps TRBD1 as D (6 bases). Trimming took 3 bases from V and 0 from J, leaving 10 bases between them. The CDR3 has 14 amino acids. CDR1 is SGDLS, CDR2 YYNGEE, per germline. In DNA form, the CDR3 reads TGTGCCAGCAGCGAATACAGGGACTCCTACGAGCAGTACTTC. This translates into CASSEYRDSYEQYF.

V gene TRBV27 combines with J gene TRBJ2-7; D perhaps matches TRBD1 (6 bases). The V and J ends lost 5 bases and 7 bases respectively, with 21 bases between them. The CDR3 loop spans 15 amino acids. Germline CDR1 MNHEY, CDR2 SMNVEV (reference sequence). CDR3 DNA: TGTGCCAGCAGTGATCATGGGACACCCAACCTGGAGCAGTACTTC. It codes for CASSDHGTPNLEQYF.